The rows below give T cell receptor beta chains drawn from one sample of a study of T cells in Graves' hyperthyroidism and ophthalmopathy. TCRdb itself ran the multiplex PCR reads through MiXCR, one entry per CDR3 protein. This sample has about 360,000 distinct CDR3 sequences, with about 18% found just once. Material: blood. Source of these receptors: a woman under 30 with Graves' hyperthyroidism. CDR3s include the opening cysteine and the closing phenylalanine or tryptophan. D genes are given only for firm matches. Clone size is stated in some rows and not others, as once, few, many or a class when expanded.

J	V	D	size	CDR3	DNA
TRBJ2-7	TRBV6-1	TRBD1	.	CASSLDRDRVTYEQYF	TGTGCCAGCAGCCTCGACCGGGACAGGGTGACCTACGAGCAGTACTTC
TRBJ2-5	TRBV12-5	.	.	CASGLVGTTLQETQYF	TGTGCTAGTGGTTTGGTAGGGACGACCCTCCAAGAGACCCAGTACTTC
TRBJ1-1	TRBV28	.	many	CASSRARRGTEAFF	TGTGCCAGCAGCAGAGCCAGACGAGGGACTGAAGCTTTCTTT
TRBJ1-5	TRBV24-1	.	few	CATARQGNQPQHF	TGTGCCACCGCTCGTCAGGGCAATCAGCCCCAGCATTTT
TRBJ1-1	TRBV20-1	.	many	CSAPLLNTEAFF	TGCAGTGCTCCCCTCCTGAACACTGAAGCTTTCTTT
TRBJ1-5	TRBV20-1	.	many	CSARVLQGNQPQHF	TGCAGTGCTAGAGTTTTACAGGGCAATCAGCCCCAGCATTTT
TRBJ2-2	TRBV6-1	.	few	CASSGRGAVTGELFF	TGTGCCAGCAGTGGTCGGGGGGCCGTCACCGGGGAGCTGTTTTTT
TRBJ2-2	TRBV28	.	.	CASSPGGRGGELFF	TGTGCCAGCAGCCCGGGGGGCCGGGGCGGGGAGCTGTTTTTT
TRBJ2-7	TRBV4-1	.	.	CASSQASRTDNSYEQYF	TGCGCCAGCAGCCAAGCGTCGAGGACCGACAATTCCTACGAGCAGTACTTC
TRBJ2-2	TRBV20-1	.	many	CSALRGAFRGGELFF	TGCAGTGCCCTCCGGGGGGCTTTCAGGGGCGGGGAGCTGTTTTTT
TRBJ2-7	TRBV6-5	TRBD1	many	CASCRDRAYEQYF	TGTGCCAGCTGCAGGGACAGGGCCTACGAGCAGTACTTC
TRBJ2-5	TRBV9	.	many	CASSATGRKTQYF	TGTGCCAGCAGCGCTACGGGGCGGAAGACCCAGTACTTC
TRBJ2-7	TRBV28	TRBD1	.	CASGTGSSYEQYF	TGTGCCAGCGGGACAGGAAGCTCCTACGAGCAGTACTTC
TRBJ1-2	TRBV12-3/TRBV12-4	TRBD1	many	CASHTGGTKFYYGYTF	TGTGCCAGCCACACAGGGGGCACGAAGTTCTACTATGGCTACACCTTC
TRBJ2-7	TRBV20-1	.	many	CSASGGWGSYEQYF	TGCAGTGCTAGTGGAGGATGGGGCTCCTACGAGCAGTACTTC
TRBJ2-7	TRBV15	TRBD1	many	CATSREGGGYEQYF	TGTGCCACCAGCAGAGAAGGGGGCGGCTACGAGCAGTACTTC
TRBJ1-1	TRBV24-1	.	.	CAPPSIRNTEAFF	TGTGCCCCGCCGAGCATCCGGAACACTGAAGCTTTCTTT
TRBJ2-4	TRBV18	.	few	CASSPERDIQYF	TGTGCCAGCTCACCAGAAAGGGACATTCAGTACTTC
TRBJ1-2	TRBV12-3/TRBV12-4	.	many	CASSPYRGGVDYGYTF	TGTGCCAGCAGCCCCTATCGGGGTGGGGTGGACTATGGCTACACCTTC
TRBJ1-2	TRBV5-1	TRBD1	few	CASRHVTGYGYTF	TGCGCCAGCAGACATGTGACAGGGTACGGCTACACCTTC
TRBJ2-5	TRBV12-3/TRBV12-4	TRBD2	.	CASTTSGGPETQYF	TGTGCCAGCACAACTAGCGGGGGGCCGGAGACCCAGTACTTC
TRBJ1-1	TRBV6-4	.	.	CASRTEERKSLNTEAFF	TGTGCCAGCAGGACGGAAGAGAGAAAGAGCCTGAACACTGAAGCTTTCTTT
TRBJ2-2	TRBV7-2	.	medium-sized	CASSPDGTNTGELFF	TGTGCCAGCAGCCCGGACGGTACGAACACCGGGGAGCTGTTTTTT
TRBJ1-3	TRBV5-1	.	.	CASSLRPPSGNTIYF	TGCGCCAGCAGCTTGAGGCCCCCGTCTGGAAACACCATATATTTT
TRBJ2-7	TRBV7-6	.	.	CASSLAYVSYEQYF	TGTGCCAGCAGCTTAGCGTACGTCTCCTACGAGCAGTACTTC
TRBJ2-7	TRBV7-8	.	many	CASSRTRAYEQYF	TGTGCCAGCAGCCGGACGAGGGCCTACGAGCAGTACTTC
TRBJ1-5	TRBV7-9	TRBD1	.	CASSAAGTGSQPQHF	TGTGCCAGCAGCGCAGCAGGGACAGGGAGTCAGCCCCAGCATTTT
TRBJ2-7	TRBV5-1	.	many	CASSLEPITYEQYF	TGCGCCAGCAGCTTGGAGCCGATAACCTACGAGCAGTACTTC
TRBJ2-5	TRBV27	TRBD1	many	CASSPGQGRGETQYF	TGTGCCAGCAGTCCGGGACAGGGGCGAGGAGAGACCCAGTACTTC
TRBJ2-2	TRBV20-1	.	many	CSASLASGRGKGELFF	TGCAGTGCTAGCCTCGCGTCGGGGCGGGGAAAGGGGGAGCTGTTTTTT
TRBJ2-4	TRBV28	.	many	CASSYAFGAKNIKYF	TGTGCCAGCAGCTATGCATTCGGTGCCAAAAACATTAAGTACTTC
TRBJ1-1	TRBV12-3/TRBV12-4	.	.	CASSLYRRSTEAFF	TGTGCCAGCAGCCTGTATAGGCGGAGTACTGAAGCTTTCTTT
TRBJ2-3	TRBV30	.	many	CAWSISLTDTQYF	TGTGCCTGGAGTATATCCCTCACAGATACGCAGTATTTT
TRBJ2-5	TRBV19	TRBD1	many	CASRITGTARETQYF	TGTGCCAGTAGAATTACCGGGACAGCCCGGGAGACCCAGTACTTC
TRBJ2-2	TRBV6-2/TRBV6-3	TRBD2	.	CASRLFEGAGPNTGELFF	TGTGCCAGCAGATTATTTGAGGGAGCGGGGCCGAACACCGGGGAGCTGTTTTTT
TRBJ1-1	TRBV7-3	.	many	CASSGGHQNTEAFF	TGTGCCAGCAGCGGAGGACATCAGAACACTGAAGCTTTCTTT
TRBJ2-7	TRBV6-1	.	many	CASFLRGLPPSEQYF	TGTGCCAGTTTCCTCCGGGGCCTACCCCCATCCGAGCAGTACTTC
TRBJ1-2	TRBV29-1	TRBD1	many	CSVEDRQGTLYGYTF	TGCAGCGTTGAAGATCGACAGGGGACCCTCTATGGCTACACCTTC
TRBJ2-6	TRBV6-2/TRBV6-3	TRBD2	many	CASSPILAEIPPSGANVLTF	TGTGCCAGCAGTCCCATACTAGCGGAGATACCACCCTCTGGGGCCAACGTCCTGACTTTC
TRBJ1-1	TRBV20-1	.	many	CSARDRAGLEAFF	TGCAGTGCTAGAGATCGGGCAGGGCTTGAAGCTTTCTTT
TRBJ2-7	TRBV10-3	TRBD2	.	CAISTSDSYEQYF	TGTGCCATCAGTACTAGCGACTCCTACGAGCAGTACTTC
TRBJ1-5	TRBV6-1	.	many	CASSEAGRDNQPQHF	TGTGCCAGCAGTGAAGCGGGCAGGGACAATCAGCCCCAGCATTTT
TRBJ2-7	TRBV29-1	.	many	CSVGIGEDGPYEQYF	TGCAGCGTTGGTATAGGTGAGGATGGACCGTACGAGCAGTACTTC
TRBJ1-2	TRBV12-3/TRBV12-4	.	many	CASGLTYGYTF	TGTGCCAGCGGCTTGACATATGGCTACACCTTC
TRBJ2-7	TRBV11-2	.	.	CASSLVFGQGANVGQYEQYF	TGTGCCAGCAGCTTAGTCTTCGGGCAGGGAGCGAATGTGGGGCAATACGAGCAGTACTTC
TRBJ2-7	TRBV25-1	.	many	CASSASTGSSYEQYF	TGTGCCAGCAGTGCCTCAACAGGTAGCTCCTACGAGCAGTACTTC
TRBJ1-2	TRBV28	.	many	CASSLSPGRTNYGYTF	TGTGCCAGCAGTTTAAGCCCCGGACGGACTAACTATGGCTACACCTTC
TRBJ1-2	TRBV16	TRBD1	.	CASSWGTGAGYTF	TGTGCCAGCAGCTGGGGGACAGGGGCCGGCTACACCTTC
TRBJ2-5	TRBV9	.	few	CASSVATGQETQYF	TGTGCCAGCAGCGTAGCTACAGGGCAAGAGACCCAGTACTTC
TRBJ1-1	TRBV29-1	.	many	CSVGGGGGGVDTEAFF	TGCAGCGTCGGAGGGGGAGGTGGAGGGGTGGACACTGAAGCTTTCTTT
TRBJ2-2	TRBV7-8	.	many	CASSLLFTGELFF	TGTGCCAGCAGCTTATTGTTCACCGGGGAGCTGTTTTTT
TRBJ2-5	TRBV24-1	.	.	CATSDHRAVWETQYF	TGTGCCACCAGTGACCACAGGGCAGTGTGGGAGACCCAGTACTTC
TRBJ1-1	TRBV4-2	TRBD1	many	CASSQITGDTEAFF	TGTGCCAGCAGCCAAATCACAGGGGACACTGAAGCTTTCTTT